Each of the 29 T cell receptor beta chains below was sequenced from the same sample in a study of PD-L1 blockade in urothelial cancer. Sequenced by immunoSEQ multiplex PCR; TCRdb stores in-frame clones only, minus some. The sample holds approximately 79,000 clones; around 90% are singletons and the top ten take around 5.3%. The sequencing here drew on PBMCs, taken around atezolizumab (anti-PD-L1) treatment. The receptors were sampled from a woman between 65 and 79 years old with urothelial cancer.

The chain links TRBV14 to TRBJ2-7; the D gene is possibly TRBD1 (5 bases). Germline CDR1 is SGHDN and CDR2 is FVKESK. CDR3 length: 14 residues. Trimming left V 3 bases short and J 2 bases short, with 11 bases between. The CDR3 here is CASSQLGVTYEQYF. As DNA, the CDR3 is TGTGCCAGCAGCCAGTTAGGGGTAACCTACGAGCAGTACTTC.

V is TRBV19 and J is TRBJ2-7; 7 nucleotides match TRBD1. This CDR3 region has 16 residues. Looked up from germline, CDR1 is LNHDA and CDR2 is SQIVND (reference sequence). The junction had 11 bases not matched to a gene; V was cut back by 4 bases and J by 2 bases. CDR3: CASSTGGTVRTYEQYF. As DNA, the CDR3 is TGTGCCAGTAGTACTGGTGGGACAGTCCGCACCTACGAGCAGTACTTC.

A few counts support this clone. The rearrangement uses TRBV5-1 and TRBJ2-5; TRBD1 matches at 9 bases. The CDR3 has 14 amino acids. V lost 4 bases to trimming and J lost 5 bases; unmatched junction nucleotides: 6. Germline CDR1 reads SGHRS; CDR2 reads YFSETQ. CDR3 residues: CASSRTGVGETQYF. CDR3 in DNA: TGCGCCAGCAGCAGGACAGGGGTGGGGGAGACCCAGTACTTC. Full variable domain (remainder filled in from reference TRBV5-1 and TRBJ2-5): KAGVTQTPRYLIKTRGQQVTLSCSPISGHRSVSWYQQTPGQGLQFLFEYFSETQRNKGNFPGRFSGRQFSNSRSEMNVSTLELGDSALYLCASSRTGVGETQYFGPGTRLLVL.

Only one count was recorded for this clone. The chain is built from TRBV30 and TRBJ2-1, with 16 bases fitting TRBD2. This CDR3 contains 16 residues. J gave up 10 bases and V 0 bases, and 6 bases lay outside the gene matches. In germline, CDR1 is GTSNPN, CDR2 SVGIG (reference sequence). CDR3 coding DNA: TGTGCCTGGAGTGTCCGGGGGACTAGCGGGAGGGGGGAGCAGTTCTTC. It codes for CAWSVRGTSGRGEQFF. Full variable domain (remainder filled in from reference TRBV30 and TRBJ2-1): SQTIHQWPATLVQPVGSPLSLECTVEGTSNPNLYWYRQAAGRGLQLLFYSVGIGQISSEVPQNLSASRPQDRQFILSSKKLLLSDSGFYLCAWSVRGTSGRGEQFFGPGTRLTVL.

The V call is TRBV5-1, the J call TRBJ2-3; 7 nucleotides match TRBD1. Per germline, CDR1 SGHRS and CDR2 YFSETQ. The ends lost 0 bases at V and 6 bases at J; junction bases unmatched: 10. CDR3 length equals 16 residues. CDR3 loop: CASSLEWDSPGDTQYF. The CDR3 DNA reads TGCGCCAGCAGCTTGGAGTGGGACAGCCCCGGGGATACGCAGTATTTT.

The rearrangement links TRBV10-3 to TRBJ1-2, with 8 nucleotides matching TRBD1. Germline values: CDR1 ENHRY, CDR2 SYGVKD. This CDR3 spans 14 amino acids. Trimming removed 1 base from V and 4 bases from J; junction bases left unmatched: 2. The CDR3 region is CAISEWQGAYGYTF. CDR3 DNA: TGTGCCATCAGTGAGTGGCAGGGGGCCTATGGCTACACCTTC.

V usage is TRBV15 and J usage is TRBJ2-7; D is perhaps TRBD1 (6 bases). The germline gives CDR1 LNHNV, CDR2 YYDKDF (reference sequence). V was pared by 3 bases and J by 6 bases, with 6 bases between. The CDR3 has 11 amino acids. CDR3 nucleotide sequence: TGTGCCACCAGCAGCAGGGGCGAGCAGTACTTC. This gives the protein CATSSRGEQYF.

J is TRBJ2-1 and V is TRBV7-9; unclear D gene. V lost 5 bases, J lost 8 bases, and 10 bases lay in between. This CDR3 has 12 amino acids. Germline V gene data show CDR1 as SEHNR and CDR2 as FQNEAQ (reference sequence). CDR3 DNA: TGTGCCAGCAGCATACAGATTCATGAGCAGTTCTTC. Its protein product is CASSIQIHEQFF.

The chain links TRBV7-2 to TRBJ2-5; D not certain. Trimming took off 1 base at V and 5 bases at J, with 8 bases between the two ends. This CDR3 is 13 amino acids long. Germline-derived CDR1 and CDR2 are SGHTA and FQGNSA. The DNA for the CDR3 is TGTGCCAGCAGCTTAGGGGTGCGGGAGACCCAGTACTTC. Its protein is CASSLGVRETQYF.

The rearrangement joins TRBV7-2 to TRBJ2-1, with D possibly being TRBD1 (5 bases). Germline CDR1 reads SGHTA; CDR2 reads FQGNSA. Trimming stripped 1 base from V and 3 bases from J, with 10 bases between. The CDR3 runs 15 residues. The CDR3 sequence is CASSLGTTFYNEQFF. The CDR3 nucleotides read TGTGCCAGCAGCTTAGGGACAACCTTCTACAATGAGCAGTTCTTC.

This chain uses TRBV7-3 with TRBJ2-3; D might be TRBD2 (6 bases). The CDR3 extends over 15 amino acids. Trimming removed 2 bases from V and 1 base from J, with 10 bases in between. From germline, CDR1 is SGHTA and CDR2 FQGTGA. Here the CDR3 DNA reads TGTGCCAGCAGCTTATTCGCTAGCGGCACAGATACGCAGTATTTT. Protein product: CASSLFASGTDTQYF.

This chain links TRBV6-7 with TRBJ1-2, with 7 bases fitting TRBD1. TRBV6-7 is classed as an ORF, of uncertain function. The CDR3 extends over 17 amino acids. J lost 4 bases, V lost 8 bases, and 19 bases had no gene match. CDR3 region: CASVERGDRDSGYGYTF. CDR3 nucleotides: TGTGCCAGCGTTGAACGTGGGGACCGGGACAGTGGCTATGGCTACACCTTC.

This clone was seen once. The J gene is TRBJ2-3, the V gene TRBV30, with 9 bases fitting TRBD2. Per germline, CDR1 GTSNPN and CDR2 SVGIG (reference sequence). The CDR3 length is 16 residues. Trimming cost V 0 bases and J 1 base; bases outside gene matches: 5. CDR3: CAWSVHAGGGTDTQYF. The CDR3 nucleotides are TGTGCCTGGAGTGTACATGCGGGGGGGGGCACAGATACGCAGTATTTT.

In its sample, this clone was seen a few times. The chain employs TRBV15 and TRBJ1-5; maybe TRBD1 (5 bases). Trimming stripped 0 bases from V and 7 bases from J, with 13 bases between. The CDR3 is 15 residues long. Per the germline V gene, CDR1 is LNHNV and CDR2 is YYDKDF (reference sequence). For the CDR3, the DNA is TGTGCCACCAGCAGAGATTTGGGGGGTGAGCAGCCCCAGCATTTT. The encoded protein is CATSRDLGGEQPQHF.

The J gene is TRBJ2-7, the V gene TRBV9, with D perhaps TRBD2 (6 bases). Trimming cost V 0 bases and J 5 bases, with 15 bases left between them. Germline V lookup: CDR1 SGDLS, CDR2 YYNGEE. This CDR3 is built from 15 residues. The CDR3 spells CASSVADGSLNEQYF. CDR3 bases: TGTGCCAGCAGCGTAGCTGACGGGAGTTTGAACGAGCAGTACTTC.

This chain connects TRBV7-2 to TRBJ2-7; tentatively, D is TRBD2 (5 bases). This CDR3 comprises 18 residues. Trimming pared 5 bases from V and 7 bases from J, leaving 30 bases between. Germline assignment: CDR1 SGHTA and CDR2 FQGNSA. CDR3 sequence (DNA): TGTGCCAGCAGCCCAAGAGGAACCGGTTTAGACTTTACGGGGGAGCAGTACTTC. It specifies CASSPRGTGLDFTGEQYF. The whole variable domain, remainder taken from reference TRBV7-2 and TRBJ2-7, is GAGVSQSPSNKVTEKGKDVELRCDPISGHTALYWYRQSLGQGLEFLIYFQGNSAPDKSGLPSDRFSAERTGGSVSTLTIQRTQQEDSAVYLCASSPRGTGLDFTGEQYFGPGTRLTVT.

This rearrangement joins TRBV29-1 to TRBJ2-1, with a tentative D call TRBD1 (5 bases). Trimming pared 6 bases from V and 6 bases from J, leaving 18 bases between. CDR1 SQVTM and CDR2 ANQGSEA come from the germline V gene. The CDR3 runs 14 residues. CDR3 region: CSVGDPDSFNEQFF. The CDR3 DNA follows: TGCAGCGTGGGCGACCCTGACAGCTTCAATGAGCAGTTCTTC.

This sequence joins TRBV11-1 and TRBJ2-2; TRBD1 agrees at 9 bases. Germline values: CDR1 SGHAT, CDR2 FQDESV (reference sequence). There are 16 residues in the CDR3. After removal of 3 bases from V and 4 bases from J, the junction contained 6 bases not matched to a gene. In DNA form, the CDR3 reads TGTGCCAGCAGCTTGGGGTACAGGGGGCCCACCGGGGAGCTGTTTTTT. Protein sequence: CASSLGYRGPTGELFF.

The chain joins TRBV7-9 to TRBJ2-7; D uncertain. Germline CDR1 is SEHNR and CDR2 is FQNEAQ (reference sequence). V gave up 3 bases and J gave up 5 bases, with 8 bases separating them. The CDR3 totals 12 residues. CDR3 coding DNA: TGTGCCAGCAGCTTGGCTTCCCACGAGCAGTACTTC. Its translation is CASSLASHEQYF.

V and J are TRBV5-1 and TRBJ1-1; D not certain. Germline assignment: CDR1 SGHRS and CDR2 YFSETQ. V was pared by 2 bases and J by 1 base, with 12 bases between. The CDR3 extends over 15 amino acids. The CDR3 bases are TGCGCCAGCAGCTTTTCCCCACTTGGGAACACTGAAGCTTTCTTT. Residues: CASSFSPLGNTEAFF.

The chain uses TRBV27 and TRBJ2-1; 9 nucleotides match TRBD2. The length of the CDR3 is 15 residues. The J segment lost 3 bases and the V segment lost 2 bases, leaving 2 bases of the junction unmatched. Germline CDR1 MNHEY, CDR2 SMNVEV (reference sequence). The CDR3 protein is CASSLQAGGYNEQFF. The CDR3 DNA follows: TGTGCCAGCAGTTTACAAGCGGGAGGCTACAATGAGCAGTTCTTC.

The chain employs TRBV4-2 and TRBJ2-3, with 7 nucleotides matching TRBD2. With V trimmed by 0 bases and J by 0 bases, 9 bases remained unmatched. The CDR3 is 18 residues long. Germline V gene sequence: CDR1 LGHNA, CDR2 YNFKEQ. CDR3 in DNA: TGTGCCAGCAGCCAAGATCTCCTAGCGGAAATTAGCACAGATACGCAGTATTTT. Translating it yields CASSQDLLAEISTDTQYF.

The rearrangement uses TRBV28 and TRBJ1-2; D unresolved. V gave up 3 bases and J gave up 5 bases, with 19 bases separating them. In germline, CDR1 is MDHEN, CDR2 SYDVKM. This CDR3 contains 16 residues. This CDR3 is CASSLFRQIKHYGYTF. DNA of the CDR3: TGTGCCAGCAGTTTGTTTCGACAAATAAAACATTATGGCTACACCTTC.

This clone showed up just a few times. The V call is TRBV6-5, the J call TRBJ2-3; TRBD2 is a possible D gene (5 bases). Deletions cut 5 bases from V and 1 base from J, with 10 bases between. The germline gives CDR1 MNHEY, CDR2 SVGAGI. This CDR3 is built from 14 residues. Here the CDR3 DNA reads TGTGCCAGCAGTCCCCTAGCAGGCACAGATACGCAGTATTTT. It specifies CASSPLAGTDTQYF.

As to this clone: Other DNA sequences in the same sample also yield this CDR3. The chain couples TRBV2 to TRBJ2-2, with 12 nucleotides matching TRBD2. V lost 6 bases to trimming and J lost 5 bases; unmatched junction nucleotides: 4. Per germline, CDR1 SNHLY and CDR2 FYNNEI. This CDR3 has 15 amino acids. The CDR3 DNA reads TGTGCCAGCAGCAGACTAGCGGGGGTAACCGGGGAGCTGTTTTTT. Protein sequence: CASSRLAGVTGELFF.

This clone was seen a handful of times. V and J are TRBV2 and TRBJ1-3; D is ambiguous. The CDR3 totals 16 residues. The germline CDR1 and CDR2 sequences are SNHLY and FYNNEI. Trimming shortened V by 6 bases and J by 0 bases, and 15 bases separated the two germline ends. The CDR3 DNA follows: TGTGCCAGCAGCCTGGCACAGCTGAACTCTGGAAACACCATATATTTT. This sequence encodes CASSLAQLNSGNTIYF.

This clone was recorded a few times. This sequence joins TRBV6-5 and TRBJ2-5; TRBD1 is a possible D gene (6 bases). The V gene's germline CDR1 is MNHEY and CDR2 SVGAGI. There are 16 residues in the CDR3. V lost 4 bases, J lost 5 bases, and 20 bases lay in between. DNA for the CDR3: TGTGCCAGCAGTTTCGTCTTCGAAGGGCAGGGGGAGACCCAGTACTTC. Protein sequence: CASSFVFEGQGETQYF.

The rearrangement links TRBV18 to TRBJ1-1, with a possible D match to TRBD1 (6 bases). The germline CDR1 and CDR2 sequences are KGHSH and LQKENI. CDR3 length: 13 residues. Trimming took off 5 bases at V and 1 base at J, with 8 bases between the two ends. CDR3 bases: TGTGCCAGCTCAAGACAGGAGAACACTGAAGCTTTCTTT. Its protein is CASSRQENTEAFF.

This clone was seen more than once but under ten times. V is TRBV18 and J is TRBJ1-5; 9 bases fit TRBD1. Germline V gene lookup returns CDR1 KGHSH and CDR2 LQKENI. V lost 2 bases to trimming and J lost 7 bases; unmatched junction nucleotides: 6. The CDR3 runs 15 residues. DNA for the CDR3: TGTGCCAGCTCACCAGCCGGGACAGGGATCCAGCCCCAGCATTTT. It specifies CASSPAGTGIQPQHF.